The 16 T cell receptor beta chains presented below share a single source sample, sequenced in a study of shared clonotypes between healthy human individuals. This table comes from immunoSEQ multiplex PCR, and its TCRdb copy is limited to in-frame clones, with some not included. The sample shows about 1.4 million clones, roughly 97% of them seen only once. The sample was naive CD4+ T cells sorted from blood. Subset of the sample: CD45RA+ positively selected. Receptor source: a man aged 30-40 years in good health.

The chain couples TRBV5-1 to TRBJ2-5; the match to TRBD2 covers 15 bases. The CDR3 extends over 20 amino acids. V lost 4 bases, J lost 0 bases, and 13 bases stayed unmatched. Germline-derived CDR1 and CDR2 are SGHRS and YFSETQ. The CDR3, as DNA: TGCGCCAGCAGCCTCGGGACTAGCGGGAGGCCATCTAATTACCAAGAGACCCAGTACTTC. Translation: CASSLGTSGRPSNYQETQYF.

The genes are TRBV15 and TRBJ2-7, with a possible D match to TRBD1 (7 bases). This CDR3 region has 15 residues. Deletions cut 2 bases from V and 3 bases from J, with 14 bases between. Germline CDR1 LNHNV, CDR2 YYDKDF (reference sequence). The CDR3, as DNA: TGTGCCACCAGCAGAAGTGACAGGGAGGACTACGAGCAGTACTTC. It specifies CATSRSDREDYEQYF.

This chain uses TRBV4-2 with TRBJ1-5, with unresolved D. This CDR3 is built from 18 residues. The ends were cut back, 1 base at V and 0 bases at J, with 16 bases in the middle. The germline V gene has CDR1 LGHNA and CDR2 YNFKEQ. DNA of the CDR3: TGTGCCAGCAGCCAAGGGCCCCGGACGGGTTATAGCAATCAGCCCCAGCATTTT. Residues: CASSQGPRTGYSNQPQHF.

The chain is built from TRBV18 and TRBJ2-2, with 8 bases that match TRBD1. CDR3 length: 14 amino acids. Germline assignment: CDR1 KGHSH and CDR2 LQKENI. J was trimmed by 6 bases and V by 8 bases; bases with no gene match: 8. CDR3 amino acids: CASLRTGPAGELFF. CDR3 bases: TGTGCCAGCCTAAGGACAGGGCCGGCCGGGGAGCTGTTTTTT.

The chain uses TRBV11-2 and TRBJ2-7, with D possibly matching TRBD2 (6 bases). The CDR3 sequence is 14 residues long. Trimming took 5 bases from V and 7 from J, leaving 18 bases between them. Per the germline V gene, CDR1 is SGHAT and CDR2 is FQNNGV. Here the CDR3 DNA reads TGTGCCAGCAGCGAGGGGACTGGGATTGGGGAGCAGTACTTC. It yields the protein CASSEGTGIGEQYF.

The CDR3 DNA reads as TGTGCCAGCAGCCCCCGGGACAGGAGGTTTTGCAATCAGCCCCAGCATTTT. Translated, it gives CASSPRDRRFCNQPQHF. The V call is TRBV12-1, the J call TRBJ1-5; TRBD1, the D gene given by the table, was not confirmed from the DNA. TRBV12-1 is classified as a pseudogene. The CDR3 totals 17 residues.

V usage is TRBV19 and J usage is TRBJ1-2; D ambiguous. CDR3 length: 16 residues. The V gene lost 6 bases and the J gene lost 3 bases, with 20 bases spanning the gap. The germline V gene has CDR1 LNHDA and CDR2 SQIVND (reference sequence). DNA for the CDR3: TGTGCCAGTAGAACTGATCCCGGGATAGGCTACTATGGCTACACCTTC. Translation: CASRTDPGIGYYGYTF.

The chain employs TRBV6-6 and TRBJ2-1; D may correspond to TRBD1 or TRBD2 (5 bases each). V dropped 6 bases and J dropped 9 bases, with 12 bases sitting between them. CDR1 is MNHNY and CDR2 is SVGAGI in the germline V gene (reference sequence). The CDR3 runs to 12 residues. Written as DNA, the CDR3 is TGTGCCAGCAGCCACGTAGGGACTGAGCAGTTCTTC. This translates into CASSHVGTEQFF.

This chain links TRBV5-1 with TRBJ1-2, with 7 bases lining up with TRBD1. The CDR3 is 14 residues long. CDR1 and CDR2 from the germline V gene are SGHRS and YFSETQ. V shed 3 bases, J shed 4 bases, and the junction held 6 bases outside the gene matches. CDR3 protein: CASSSGQTFYGYTF. DNA for the CDR3: TGCGCCAGCAGCTCGGGACAGACCTTCTATGGCTACACCTTC. The full variable domain, in which reference TRBV5-1 and TRBJ1-2 provide the parts outside the CDR3, is KAGVTQTPRYLIKTRGQQVTLSCSPISGHRSVSWYQQTPGQGLQFLFEYFSETQRNKGNFPGRFSGRQFSNSRSEMNVSTLELGDSALYLCASSSGQTFYGYTFGSGTRLTVV.

V is TRBV2 and J is TRBJ2-7; a weak D match, TRBD1 (5 bases). Per the germline V gene, CDR1 is SNHLY and CDR2 is FYNNEI. CDR3 length: 16 amino acids. V shed 8 bases and J shed 4 bases, with 24 bases lying between them. This CDR3 reads CASSPKGRVLYYEQYF. The CDR3 DNA sequence: TGTGCCAGCTCCCCGAAGGGCAGGGTCCTCTATTACGAGCAGTACTTC. The entire variable domain, with the rest obtained from reference TRBV2 and TRBJ2-7, is as follows: EPEVTQTPSHQVTQMGQEVILRCVPISNHLYFYWYRQILGQKVEFLVSFYNNEISEKSEIFDDQFSVERPDGSNFTLKIRSTKLEDSAMYFCASSPKGRVLYYEQYFGPGTRLTVT.

The chain couples TRBV7-2 to TRBJ2-1; the D gene is possibly TRBD1 (5 bases). Germline values: CDR1 SGHTA, CDR2 FQGNSA. Trimming removed 5 bases from V and 9 bases from J, with 17 bases in between. The CDR3 is made up of 14 amino acids. The chain's CDR3 is CASSPGNGRGEQFF. As DNA, the CDR3 is TGTGCCAGCAGCCCAGGGAACGGACGCGGTGAGCAGTTCTTC.

In this sample, this clone turned up once. V is TRBV10-2 and J is TRBJ2-7, with D uncertain. Deletions cut 6 bases from V and 2 bases from J, with 8 bases between. The length of the CDR3 is 12 residues. The germline gives CDR1 WSHSY, CDR2 SAAADI. In DNA form, the CDR3 reads TGCGCCAGCAGCAGTACTCCCTACGAGCAGTACTTC. Translating it yields CASSSTPYEQYF.

The V gene is TRBV28, the J gene TRBJ2-3; 7 bases are shared with TRBD1. Germline CDR1 reads MDHEN; CDR2 reads SYDVKM. With V trimmed by 6 bases and J by 6 bases, 12 bases remained unmatched. The CDR3 runs 15 residues. The CDR3, as DNA: TGTGCCAGCAGCTCCACCGACAGGGTTTTTGATACGCAGTATTTT. The encoded protein is CASSSTDRVFDTQYF.

The J gene is TRBJ1-1, the V gene TRBV25-1; D might be TRBD1 (5 bases). In germline, CDR1 is MGHDK, CDR2 SYGVNS. CDR3 length equals 14 residues. Between the trimmed V and J ends, which lost 3 bases and 0 bases, there was a span of 8 bases. CDR3: CASSDQGLNTEAFF. The CDR3 DNA follows: TGTGCCAGCAGTGACCAGGGACTGAACACTGAAGCTTTCTTT.

The chain joins TRBV5-6 to TRBJ2-7; D possibly corresponds to TRBD2 (6 bases). V lost 1 base and J lost 5, with 19 bases in between. The CDR3 is 16 residues long. Germline CDR1 and CDR2: SGHDT and YYEEEE. DNA of the CDR3: TGTGCCAGCAGCTTGAAGGCGGGAAGCCGGTTCCACGAGCAGTACTTC. Translating it yields CASSLKAGSRFHEQYF. The whole variable domain, remainder taken from reference TRBV5-6 and TRBJ2-7, is DAGVTQSPTHLIKTRGQQVTLRCSPKSGHDTVSWYQQALGQGPQFIFQYYEEEERQRGNFPDRFSGHQFPNYSSELNVNALLLGDSALYLCASSLKAGSRFHEQYFGPGTRLTVT.

Only one count was recorded for this clone. The chain recombines TRBV27 with TRBJ2-7, with D perhaps given as TRBD1 or TRBD2 (5 bases each). Germline CDR1 reads MNHEY; CDR2 reads SMNVEV (reference sequence). V shed 6 bases and J shed 2 bases, with 14 bases lying between them. The CDR3 sequence is 14 residues long. CDR3 sequence reads: CASRVSVGAYEQYF. The DNA for the CDR3 is TGTGCCAGCAGGGTTTCTGTGGGGGCCTACGAGCAGTACTTC.